This entry features one T cell receptor (beta chain) sequence. Its antigen remains unidentified. Within one base of it there is no much larger clone, and no base qualities were kept. This CDR3 is also generated by other DNA sequences in the sample. The data were obtained in a study of shared clonotypes between healthy human individuals (dated by TCRdb to the early 2020s). The study in broad terms: A couple of women and three men aged 18 to 49 years were included in the cohort. For each donor, CD4 naive and CD4 memory were each run on three plates, CD8 naive on two plates, and CD8 memory on one plate. The study deeply sequenced blood TCR repertoires of about 5 healthy adults to estimate repertoire size and the extent of clonotype sharing between individuals. Different laboratories and diverse techniques were used to prepare libraries and sequence TCR repertoires, to increase sequencing depth and limit assay-specific biases. Per donor, leukapheresis produced somewhere between about 0.94 and 9 billion PBMCs.

The donors were healthy, HIV-negative adults with no recently reported acute infections or vaccinations. Every donor was a Caucasian adult living in Nashville, Tennessee, USA. Magnetic negative selection was used to enrich CD4+ T cells, after which naive cells were positively selected on CD45RA and the negative fraction became the memory subset. After blood collection by leukapheresis, PBMCs were isolated using Ficoll-Histopaque density gradient centrifugation and then cryopreserved in the vapor phase of liquid nitrogen. Analytical flow cytometry was used to check the purity and quantity of every magnetically sorted T cell population. Each sorted fraction had its genomic DNA isolated and then quantified by UV absorbance on a Nanodrop 2000c. CDR1 is given as MNHNS and CDR2 as SASEGT, both from the germline V gene. Taken from cysteine to phenylalanine, the CDR3 has 15 residues. Kept here is only the CDR3 DNA, which spans 45 bases and is read in frame from base 1. The V end gives up 6 bases and the J end 0 bases, leaving 3 bases in the junction not matched to a gene.

Results the study describes overall, beyond this receptor: Larger estimated clonotype richness was generally found for naive subsets than for memory subsets. Pairwise subsampling indicated that sequencing depth was expected to affect the degree of clonotype sharing among donors. Higher generation probabilities were observed for clonotypes shared by all four sorted-subset donors than for non-shared clonotypes. The small number of donors limited the genetic and exposure-history diversity represented. Sampling was restricted to blood, and TCR repertoires in tissue are likely to differ from TCR repertoires in blood. About 4.5% of naive CD4, around 3.5% of naive CD8, approximately 2.2% of memory CD4, and more than 0.35% of memory CD8 clonotypes were shared across a few donors. Incomplete sequencing was indicated by rarefaction of sorted-subset datasets, despite the large sequencing depth.

Using the deep immunoSEQ assay, multiplex PCR amplified TCR CDR3 regions from genomic DNA. Extracted genomic DNA from each cell subset was distributed evenly across all wells of several immunoSEQ 96-well plates, and each plate was treated as a replicate. For sorted subsets, roughly 0.2 ug genomic DNA, equal to 25,000 to 35,000 T cell genomes, was loaded into each replicate PCR. Purified libraries were quantified with a Qubit 3.0 fluorometer, sized on a Bioanalyzer 2100, and re-quantified with the KAPA Library Quantification kit. A separate single-read 150-cycle Illumina NextSeq 550 flow cell was used to sequence each immunoSEQ 96-well plate. On the authors' methods: Because the immunoSEQ output held only junctional sequences and lacked quality scores, the filtering could not match the filtering applied to full-length reads. To assign V/J genes and CDR3, sequences were annotated using PyIR, a Python wrapper for IgBLAST v1.9, with IMGT germline references. Reads with weak V/J assignments (E-value above 1e-6), missing CDR3, stop codons, out-of-frame junctions, or ambiguous translated residues were removed. V3J clonotypes were defined as sequences sharing the same inferred V gene, J gene, and CDR3 amino acid sequence. To compute the percentage overlap between repertoires, the number of shared unique clonotypes was divided by the size of the smaller repertoire. Three approaches were used to assess repertoire richness: RTK rarefaction, the Chao1 estimator, and Recon v2.1 estimates of unobserved clonotypes. For all TCRbeta clonotypes obtained by the gDNA method from a few donors, generation probabilities were computed with OLGA. TCRdb holds this immuneACCESS table with in-frame rearrangements only. Some clones are missing; in checked studies, unresolved V genes explain under half, and the rest has no known cause. Clone size and the V and J calls come from that table; the DNA yielded D and trimming. This sample is represented by millions of clones; 90% to 95% of them were singletons. The top ten constitute roughly 0.13% of the sample.

Input material: naive CD4+ T cells sorted from blood. The sample's cell subset or site label, decoded: CD45RA+ positively selected. This sequence uses TRBV6-1 and TRBJ2-3; 10 of the junction bases match TRBD1. The TCR sequence derives from a man younger than 35 in good health. The DNA is TGTGCCAGCAGCCGACAGGGGGCCAGCACAGATACGCAGTATTTT. Its protein product is CASSRQGASTDTQYF.